This passage covers 32 T cell receptor beta chains from one sample sequenced in a study of T cell repertoires in cytomegalovirus infection. TCRdb reprocessed the reads via MiXCR and lists one record per CDR3 protein. The sample includes 230,000 or so distinct CDR3 sequences, about a sixth of them seen just once. Sequencing was performed on CD8+ T cells from PBMCs. These receptor sequences come from a human donor in good health (CMV status not recorded). Some clones in this sample may be carry-over from other donors' samples.

The table lists this clonotype with a few counts. The DNA for the CDR3 is TGTGCCAGCAGCCAAGAGCCGGTACACTATAATTCACCCCTCCACTTT. Protein sequence: CASSQEPVHYNSPLHF. The rearrangement links TRBV3-1 to TRBJ1-6; D remains ambiguous. Germline values: CDR1 LGHDT, CDR2 YNNKEL (reference sequence). This CDR3 contains 16 residues. V dropped 0 bases and J dropped 3 bases, with 9 bases sitting between them.

The sample holds many counts of this clonotype. The chain carries TRBV7-8 and TRBJ1-6; TRBD1 agrees at 8 bases. Germline V gene sequence: CDR1 SGHVS, CDR2 FQNEAQ. After removal of 6 bases from V and 8 bases from J, the junction contained 9 bases not matched to a gene. This CDR3 spans 15 amino acids. The CDR3 sequence: CASRDRDNPDSPLHF. DNA of the CDR3: TGTGCCAGCAGGGACAGGGACAACCCCGATTCACCCCTCCACTTT.

The table lists this clonotype with a few counts. The chain links TRBV27 to TRBJ2-7; TRBD1 aligns across 10 bases. Trimming took 2 bases from V and 5 from J; bases not matched to a gene: 6. This CDR3 region has 15 residues. CDR1 and CDR2 from the germline V gene are MNHEY and SMNVEV (reference sequence). CDR3 DNA sequence: TGTGCCAGCAGTTTAATAGGGACAGGGGTCCACGAGCAGTACTTC. Its protein is CASSLIGTGVHEQYF.

Ten or more counts support this clonotype. J is TRBJ2-7 and V is TRBV11-1; 8 bases agree with TRBD1. The junction had 5 bases not matched to a gene; V was cut back by 5 bases and J by 2 bases. This CDR3 comprises 14 residues. Germline lookup yields CDR1 SGHAT and CDR2 FQDESV (reference sequence). The CDR3 sequence is CASSPPGQAYEQYF. CDR3 nucleotides: TGTGCCAGCAGCCCCCCGGGACAGGCCTACGAGCAGTACTTC.

This clonotype was observed at least ten times. The chain combines TRBV20-1 with TRBJ1-2; 7 bases are a match to TRBD1. This CDR3 is built from 15 residues. With 4 bases clipped from V and 12 bases from J, the junction kept 20 bases outside the gene matches. The germline CDR1 and CDR2 sequences are DFQATT and SNEGSKA (reference sequence). The CDR3 spells CSANIRDRGTQVHTF. The CDR3 DNA reads TGCAGTGCTAACATCCGGGACAGAGGAACCCAAGTACACACCTTC.

V usage is TRBV5-6 and J usage is TRBJ1-1, with D uncertain. Trimming removed 0 bases at V and 4 bases at J, with 10 bases between. CDR1 and CDR2 (germline): SGHDT, YYEEEE. The CDR3 loop spans 14 amino acids. The CDR3: CASSLVGSGTEAFF. Here the CDR3 DNA reads TGTGCCAGCAGCTTGGTGGGTTCAGGCACTGAAGCTTTCTTT.

The chain is built from TRBV29-1 and TRBJ1-5, with D possibly being TRBD1 (5 bases). Germline CDR1 is SQVTM and CDR2 is ANQGSEA. The V end was cut by 2 bases, the J end by 7 bases, with 12 bases between. The CDR3 runs to 13 residues. In DNA form, the CDR3 reads TGCAGCGTTGAATGGGGGTATGGACAGCCCCAGCATTTT. Its translation: CSVEWGYGQPQHF.

This chain's CDR3 is CASSDQGGQPQHF. In DNA form, the CDR3 reads TGTGCCAGCAGCGACCAAGGGGGTCAGCCCCAGCATTTT. This sequence joins TRBV7-2 and TRBJ1-5, with D maybe TRBD1 (6 bases). With 5 bases removed from V and 6 bases from J, the gap between germline ends came to 11 bases. CDR3 length equals 13 residues. The V gene's germline CDR1 is SGHTA and CDR2 FQGNSA.

This clonotype was detected ten times or more. The chain links TRBV12-3 or TRBV12-4 to TRBJ2-3; D might be TRBD2 (5 bases). V gave up 3 bases and J gave up 6 bases, with 16 bases separating them. CDR3 length: 15 amino acids. The chain's CDR3 is CASSFPTEVSDTQYF. Here the CDR3 DNA reads TGTGCCAGCAGTTTCCCCACGGAGGTGTCGGATACGCAGTATTTT.

This clonotype was recorded at least ten times. The chain joins TRBV28 to TRBJ2-5; the match to TRBD1 covers 9 bases. The V segment lost 4 bases and the J segment 5 bases; nucleotides outside the gene matches: 20. The V gene's germline CDR1 is MDHEN and CDR2 SYDVKM. The CDR3 has 19 residues. This CDR3 is CASSYHREEQGAAKETQYF. CDR3 sequence (DNA): TGTGCCAGCAGTTACCACCGCGAGGAACAGGGGGCAGCTAAGGAGACCCAGTACTTC.

The sample holds many counts of this clonotype. The V gene is TRBV9, the J gene TRBJ2-1, with unresolved D. The V end was cut by 4 bases, the J end by 5 bases, with 4 bases between. This CDR3 has 11 amino acids. Per germline, CDR1 SGDLS and CDR2 YYNGEE. Here the CDR3 DNA reads TGTGCCAGCAGCCTTAACAATGAGCAGTTCTTC. It encodes CASSLNNEQFF.

This chain joins TRBV27 and TRBJ2-7; 9 bases align to TRBD2. The CDR3 sequence is 14 residues long. Germline CDR1 MNHEY, CDR2 SMNVEV (reference sequence). V lost 6 bases, J lost 1 base, and 4 bases stayed unmatched. CDR3 sequence: CASRKTSGSYEQYF. DNA of the CDR3: TGTGCCAGCAGAAAAACTAGCGGGTCCTACGAGCAGTACTTC.

This clonotype was counted many times. The chain recombines TRBV7-8 with TRBJ2-7; TRBD1 matches 8 bases. The V and J ends lost 1 base and 3 bases, in that order; junction bases with no gene match: 5. Germline V gene sequence: CDR1 SGHVS, CDR2 FQNEAQ. The CDR3 loop spans 15 amino acids. CDR3: CASSLGGQVYYEQYF. The DNA of the CDR3 is TGTGCCAGCAGCTTAGGGGGACAGGTGTACTACGAGCAGTACTTC.

There are many counts of this clonotype. The chain joins TRBV7-2 to TRBJ2-1; 11 bases line up with TRBD1. The CDR3 spans 14 residues. V shed 5 bases and J 5 bases; nucleotides not matched to a gene: 2. Per germline, CDR1 SGHTA and CDR2 FQGNSA. The CDR3 region has the DNA TGTGCCAGCAGCCTGGGACAGGGGGACAATGAGCAGTTCTTC. Its protein is CASSLGQGDNEQFF. The entire variable domain, with the rest obtained from reference TRBV7-2 and TRBJ2-1, is as follows: GAGVSQSPSNKVTEKGKDVELRCDPISGHTALYWYRQSLGQGLEFLIYFQGNSAPDKSGLPSDRFSAERTGGSVSTLTIQRTQQEDSAVYLCASSLGQGDNEQFFGPGTRLTVL.

This clonotype was observed a handful of times. This chain uses TRBV3-1 with TRBJ2-1; the D gene could be TRBD1 or TRBD2 (5 bases each). CDR1 is LGHDT and CDR2 is YNNKEL in the germline V gene (reference sequence). Trimming pared 5 bases from V and 1 base from J, leaving 15 bases between. The CDR3 length is 16 residues. CDR3 nucleotide sequence: TGTGCCAGCAGCGACTCAACTTGGGGGTCCTACAATGAGCAGTTCTTC. Its translation is CASSDSTWGSYNEQFF.

The chain joins TRBV20-1 to TRBJ2-1; TRBD2 agrees at 11 bases. Losses at the gene ends were 0 bases for V and 8 bases for J; bases not matched to a gene: 15. The CDR3 has 18 residues. CDR1 is DFQATT and CDR2 is SNEGSKA in the germline V gene (reference sequence). The CDR3 is CSARDLGLAGGLEHEQFF. The CDR3 nucleotides are TGCAGTGCTAGAGATCTGGGGCTAGCGGGGGGTCTGGAACATGAGCAGTTCTTC.

Many counts were recorded for this clonotype. J is TRBJ1-2 and V is TRBV7-9; D ambiguous. The germline V gene encodes CDR1 SEHNR and CDR2 FQNEAQ (reference sequence). Trimming took 5 bases from V and 5 from J, leaving 18 bases between them. The CDR3 is made up of 15 amino acids. CDR3 amino acids: CASSGTARALYGYTF. Here the CDR3 DNA reads TGTGCCAGCAGCGGTACCGCTCGGGCGTTGTATGGCTACACCTTC.

This clonotype was found a few times. The gene calls are TRBV2 and TRBJ2-7; 7 nucleotides align to TRBD1. The CDR3 length is 15 residues. Per germline, CDR1 SNHLY and CDR2 FYNNEI. J was trimmed by 2 bases and V by 2 bases; bases with no gene match: 6. The CDR3 sequence is CASSELQGVPYEQYF. For the CDR3, the DNA is TGTGCCAGCAGTGAATTGCAGGGGGTGCCCTACGAGCAGTACTTC.

The rearrangement uses TRBV5-6 and TRBJ1-2, with TRBD1 as a possible D gene (6 bases). The V end was cut by 0 bases, the J end by 2 bases, with 14 bases between. Per germline, CDR1 SGHDT and CDR2 YYEEEE. The length of the CDR3 is 16 residues. DNA of the CDR3: TGTGCCAGCAGCTTGGTAGGCGGGGGGCTCAACTATGGCTACACCTTC. This encodes CASSLVGGGLNYGYTF.

The V and J genes are TRBV28 and TRBJ1-6; TRBD1 aligns across 7 bases. The germline gives CDR1 MDHEN, CDR2 SYDVKM. This CDR3 comprises 16 residues. J gave up 5 bases and V 6 bases, and 10 bases lay outside the gene matches. The CDR3 region has the DNA TGTGCCAGCAGAAAAAGCTGGGACAGTGATAATTCACCCCTCCACTTT. This encodes CASRKSWDSDNSPLHF.

The rearrangement uses TRBV2 and TRBJ2-7; 7 bases fit TRBD1. Germline CDR1 is SNHLY and CDR2 is FYNNEI. The ends lost 6 bases at V and 1 base at J; junction bases unmatched: 9. The CDR3 runs 15 residues. CDR3 nucleotides: TGTGCCAGCAGATTAGGTAGACAGGGATCCTACGAGCAGTACTTC. Translation gives CASRLGRQGSYEQYF. The full variable domain, in which reference TRBV2 and TRBJ2-7 provide the parts outside the CDR3, is EPEVTQTPSHQVTQMGQEVILRCVPISNHLYFYWYRQILGQKVEFLVSFYNNEISEKSEIFDDQFSVERPDGSNFTLKIRSTKLEDSAMYFCASRLGRQGSYEQYFGPGTRLTVT.

This clonotype was recorded a few times. The V call is TRBV20-1, the J call TRBJ2-7; 7 nucleotides agree with TRBD1. Trimming at V came to 1 base and at J to 2 bases, leaving 8 bases not matched to a gene. This CDR3 comprises 15 residues. Germline V CDR1 and CDR2: DFQATT, SNEGSKA (reference sequence). CDR3 coding DNA: TGCAGTGCTAGAGTGCTGACAGGGCAACCCTACGAGCAGTACTTC. It is translated as CSARVLTGQPYEQYF.

This clonotype has at least ten counts. The rearrangement joins TRBV28 to TRBJ2-3, with D maybe TRBD2 (7 bases). Germline V gives CDR1 MDHEN, CDR2 SYDVKM. The CDR3 length is 16 residues. V shed 1 base and J shed 1 base, with 12 bases lying between them. DNA of the CDR3: TGTGCCAGCAGTTTATCGTGGGGGGGCGGCACAGATACGCAGTATTTT. This codes for CASSLSWGGGTDTQYF.

This clonotype was observed a handful of times. This chain connects TRBV5-6 to TRBJ2-1; D gene ambiguous. Per germline, CDR1 SGHDT and CDR2 YYEEEE. The V and J ends lost 4 bases and 9 bases respectively, with 14 bases between them. The CDR3 loop spans 13 amino acids. Written as DNA, the CDR3 is TGTGCCAGCAGCCCCTATACGAACGGTGAGCAGTTCTTC. This gives the protein CASSPYTNGEQFF.

The V and J genes are TRBV20-1 and TRBJ2-5, with D unclear. The V and J ends lost 6 bases and 5 bases respectively, with 10 bases between them. The CDR3 totals 11 residues. Germline assignment: CDR1 DFQATT and CDR2 SNEGSKA (reference sequence). In nucleotides, the CDR3 is TGCAGTGCCAAATTTTCGGAGACCCAGTACTTC. Its translation: CSAKFSETQYF.

This clonotype was seen only a few times. J is TRBJ2-3 and V is TRBV15; TRBD2 matches 12 bases. Looked up from germline, CDR1 is LNHNV and CDR2 is YYDKDF (reference sequence). The CDR3 extends over 16 amino acids. V gave up 4 bases and J gave up 1 base; unmatched junction bases: 3. CDR3 sequence: CATSTTSGGRTDTQYF. CDR3 sequence (DNA): TGTGCCACCAGCACGACTAGCGGGGGACGCACAGATACGCAGTATTTT.

The chain joins TRBV7-2 to TRBJ2-2; possibly TRBD1 for D (6 bases). The ends were cut back, 3 bases at V and 7 bases at J, with 15 bases in the middle. The CDR3 runs to 15 residues. Germline V gene sequence: CDR1 SGHTA, CDR2 FQGNSA. The CDR3 here is CASSFSTGRGGELFF. CDR3 in DNA: TGTGCCAGCAGCTTTTCGACAGGCAGAGGCGGGGAGCTGTTTTTT.

This clonotype was counted between two and nine times. The genes are TRBV6-5 and TRBJ2-3; D might be TRBD1 or TRBD2, each matching 5 bases. The germline CDR1 and CDR2 sequences are MNHEY and SVGAGI. With 6 bases removed from V and 4 bases from J, the gap between germline ends came to 20 bases. This CDR3 is built from 16 residues. CDR3: CASSPRDHDRADTQYF. CDR3 sequence (DNA): TGTGCCAGCAGCCCCCGGGACCACGATCGGGCAGATACGCAGTATTTT.

The rearrangement links TRBV24-1 to TRBJ2-7; TRBD1 matches 9 bases. CDR1 and CDR2 from the germline V gene are KGHDR and SFDVKD. CDR3 length equals 15 residues. The V and J ends lost 6 bases and 5 bases, in that order; junction bases with no gene match: 10. In nucleotides, the CDR3 is TGTGCCACCAGTTCGCCCCGGGACAGGGAGGACGAGCAGTACTTC. This gives the protein CATSSPRDREDEQYF.

V usage is TRBV6-4 and J usage is TRBJ2-1; D may be TRBD1 or TRBD2 (6 bases each). V lost 3 bases, J lost 3 bases, and 12 bases lay in between. The CDR3 length is 15 residues. The germline CDR1 and CDR2 sequences are MRHNA and SNTAGT. The CDR3 loop is CASSEGGGIYNEQFF. The CDR3 coding sequence is TGTGCCAGCAGTGAGGGGGGCGGGATCTACAATGAGCAGTTCTTC.

The chain uses TRBV28 and TRBJ1-5; D remains unclear. Germline assignment: CDR1 MDHEN and CDR2 SYDVKM. Trimming removed 3 bases from V and 1 base from J, with 10 bases in between. This CDR3 region has 15 residues. The CDR3 DNA follows: TGTGCCAGCAGTTTTGGTCACCCGAGCAATCAGCCCCAGCATTTT. It encodes CASSFGHPSNQPQHF.

This clonotype occurred many times. The V and J genes are TRBV6-6 and TRBJ1-2, with TRBD1 matching over 7 bases. Germline V gene lookup returns CDR1 MNHNY and CDR2 SVGAGI (reference sequence). This CDR3 has 15 residues. The V segment lost 0 bases and the J segment 3 bases; nucleotides outside the gene matches: 4. CDR3 sequence reads: CASSYSGDSHYGYTF. The CDR3 coding sequence is TGTGCCAGCAGTTACTCTGGGGACAGCCACTATGGCTACACCTTC.